These T cell receptor beta chains were read from a single sample in a study of technical replicates of blood from several donors. The assay was immunoSEQ multiplex PCR, and TCRdb's table has in-frame clones only and misses some. The sample yields 30,000 to 40,000 clones, approximately 92% seen once. Specimen: PBMCs. Receptors were obtained from a human donor in good health. Some clones in this sample may be carry-over from other donors' samples. CDR3s include the opening cysteine and the closing phenylalanine or tryptophan. Size values are once, few and many counts, or a class for expanded clones, and some rows have none.

j_gene,abundance,v_gene,CDR3aa
TRBJ1-3,.,TRBV6-1,CASSAIGSGNTIYF
TRBJ2-7,.,TRBV5-1,CASRRGTYEQYF
TRBJ2-1,.,TRBV6-5,CASSYDGLAGYEQFF
TRBJ1-3,.,TRBV5-1,CASSLGGSGRNTIYF
TRBJ2-1,.,TRBV9,CASSVAGGVAYNEQFF
TRBJ2-1,.,TRBV18,CASSRLAGGYNEQFF
TRBJ2-1,once,TRBV15,CATSVSGRESSYNEQFF
TRBJ1-1,.,TRBV30,CAWRVGANTEAFF
TRBJ2-2,.,TRBV2,CASSGTGRNTGELFF
TRBJ1-5,medium-sized,TRBV21-1,CASSKGQGQPQHF
TRBJ1-1,.,TRBV7-6,CASSPGGRLATEAFF
TRBJ1-6,.,TRBV2,CASSQQEYNSPLHF
TRBJ1-1,once,TRBV2,CASSAPGLNTEAFF
TRBJ1-4,once,TRBV7-9,CASSLFGGKANEKLFF
TRBJ1-2,.,TRBV10-3,CAIRTGANYGYTF
TRBJ2-5,.,TRBV29-1,CSGGGQETQYF
TRBJ2-7,.,TRBV27,CASSFPRRGTAHYEQYF
TRBJ2-3,.,TRBV7-9,CASSFWSGSEGNTQYF
TRBJ1-1,.,TRBV7-8,CASSLGPVGATEAFF
TRBJ2-7,few,TRBV5-4,CASRKDRGSYEQYF